This TCR beta chain was sequenced during a study of cytomegalovirus exposure and HLA in healthy donors. Regarding the study as a whole: Being productive about 87% or about 30% of the time was typical of most TCR beta V segments in an earlier analysis.

A note on this clone: The antigen remains undetermined.

The CDR3 is 14 residues long. V dropped 4 bases and J dropped 4; count of bases not matched to a gene: 1. Germline assignment: CDR1 SGHTA and CDR2 FQGNSA. The study ran its PCR with 60 Vbeta and 13 Jbeta primers. Profiling relied on immunoSEQ multiplex PCR, and the TCRdb table lists in-frame clones only, not all of them. The sample has some 110,000 clones; about 74% are singletons. Likely unrecorded immune exposures existed in these nominally healthy donors. The V and J genes are TRBV7-2 and TRBJ2-1; 10 nucleotides align to TRBD2. The sample comprised PBMCs. The receptor comes from a man aged 25 to 40 in good health and CMV-seropositive. The CDR3, as DNA: TGTGCCAGCAGCTCAGCGGGGGGGTACAATGAGCAGTTCTTC. Protein product: CASSSAGGYNEQFF.